Below, 16 T cell receptor beta chains from the same sample are listed, as sequenced in a study of beta chain features in type 1 diabetes. The sequenced template was cDNA made from the entire isolated RNA. The protocol was immunoSEQ multiplex PCR, while the TCRdb copy is restricted to in-frame clones and leaves out a portion. The top ten clones hold just over 0.015% of a sample with 310,000 or so clones, 9.5% to 12% of them seen once. Sequencing used naive CD4+ T cells from blood. These receptors came from a woman under 40 in good health.

The chain uses TRBV30 and TRBJ2-4; the match to TRBD1 covers 8 bases. The trim removed 4 bases at V and 8 bases at J, leaving 16 bases unmatched. The CDR3 contains 16 residues. CDR1 is GTSNPN and CDR2 is SVGIG in the germline V gene (reference sequence). CDR3 DNA sequence: TGTGCCTGGACAGGGGGACAGGCATCCTCAAGGGACATTCAGTACTTC. It yields the protein CAWTGGQASSRDIQYF.

The rearrangement uses TRBV30 and TRBJ2-2; D is perhaps TRBD2 (6 bases). The length of the CDR3 is 15 residues. The germline CDR1 and CDR2 sequences are GTSNPN and SVGIG (reference sequence). The ends were cut back, 3 bases at V and 4 bases at J, with 15 bases in the middle. The CDR3: CAWSTLRRGTGELFF. The CDR3 DNA sequence: TGTGCCTGGAGCACTCTGCGGCGGGGCACCGGGGAGCTGTTTTTT.

This chain links TRBV11-3 with TRBJ2-1; possibly TRBD1 for D (6 bases). The length of the CDR3 is 15 residues. The V gene's germline CDR1 is SGHNT and CDR2 YENEEA. V was shortened by 1 base and J by 2 bases, with 9 bases between the two germline ends. The CDR3 sequence is CASSLGRGPYNEQFF. The CDR3 region has the DNA TGTGCCAGCAGCTTAGGCAGGGGTCCCTACAATGAGCAGTTCTTC.

The rearrangement uses TRBV18 and TRBJ1-1; D not certain. Germline CDR1 KGHSH, CDR2 LQKENI. Trimming took 0 bases from V and 5 from J, leaving 28 bases between them. The CDR3 runs to 20 residues. CDR3 bases: TGTGCCAGCTCACCACCGGGCTTTCGAGTTTCGTTGGCAGGTGGGACTGAAGCTTTCTTT. Its translation: CASSPPGFRVSLAGGTEAFF.

This clone appeared a few times. The CDR3 nucleotides read TGCGCCAGCACCTCTTACTCTGGGGCCAACGTCCTGACTTTC. It yields the protein CASTSYSGANVLTF. The genes are TRBV5-1 and TRBJ2-6, with no clear D. The germline V gene encodes CDR1 SGHRS and CDR2 YFSETQ. The CDR3 contains 14 residues. V lost 6 bases and J 0 bases, leaving 7 bases between the germline ends.

The chain joins TRBV7-2 to TRBJ2-7; tentatively, D is TRBD1 (6 bases). The V gene's germline CDR1 is SGHTA and CDR2 FQGNSA. The length of the CDR3 is 15 residues. V was pared by 2 bases and J by 0 bases, with 11 bases between. The CDR3 sequence is CASSLSTGSSYEQYF. The CDR3 DNA reads TGTGCCAGCAGCTTATCAACAGGGAGCTCCTACGAGCAGTACTTC.

The V gene is TRBV25-1, the J gene TRBJ2-7; TRBD1 aligns across 8 bases. J gave up 4 bases and V 10 bases, and 6 bases lay outside the gene matches. Germline CDR1 is MGHDK and CDR2 is SYGVNS. The CDR3 is 12 amino acids. As DNA, the CDR3 is TGTGCCACCAGCAGACAGGGGTACGAGCAGTACTTC. This codes for CATSRQGYEQYF.

CDR3 sequence reads: CASSDESGSPMNEQFF. CDR3 DNA sequence: TGTGCCAGTAGTGACGAGTCCGGGAGCCCGATGAATGAGCAGTTCTTC. This sequence joins TRBV19 and TRBJ2-1; D perhaps matches TRBD2 (6 bases). The CDR3 runs 16 residues. Germline values: CDR1 LNHDA, CDR2 SQIVND (reference sequence). The ends were cut back, 5 bases at V and 7 bases at J, with 21 bases in the middle.

This clone was detected a few times. The chain joins TRBV27 to TRBJ2-4; D is undetermined. Trimming shortened V by 3 bases and J by 2 bases, and 11 bases separated the two germline ends. This CDR3 has 15 residues. Germline V lookup: CDR1 MNHEY, CDR2 SMNVEV (reference sequence). The chain's CDR3 is CASSFGRLSKNIQYF. The CDR3 nucleotides read TGTGCCAGCAGTTTTGGGCGCCTCTCCAAAAACATTCAGTACTTC.

This clone was recorded a few times. This chain links TRBV7-9 with TRBJ1-2; D is uncertain. This CDR3 spans 13 amino acids. The germline CDR1 and CDR2 sequences are SEHNR and FQNEAQ (reference sequence). The V gene lost 5 bases and the J gene lost 5 bases, with 12 bases spanning the gap. CDR3 sequence reads: CASSPAGIYGYTF. In nucleotides, the CDR3 is TGTGCCAGCAGCCCAGCGGGAATATATGGCTACACCTTC.

The V call is TRBV9, the J call TRBJ2-7; D is unclear. V was cut by 0 bases and J by 6 bases, with 10 bases left in between. This CDR3 spans 13 amino acids. Germline-derived CDR1 and CDR2 are SGDLS and YYNGEE. DNA for the CDR3: TGTGCCAGCAGCGTAGCTAACAGTGGCGAGCAGTACTTC. It is translated as CASSVANSGEQYF.

This clone turned up a few times. The chain employs TRBV2 and TRBJ2-1; 12 nucleotides agree with TRBD2. With V trimmed by 6 bases and J by 7 bases, 7 bases remained unmatched. This CDR3 is 15 amino acids long. The germline gives CDR1 SNHLY, CDR2 FYNNEI. The CDR3 here is CASRVLAGGPNEQFF. The CDR3 nucleotides are TGTGCCAGCAGGGTGCTAGCGGGAGGGCCGAATGAGCAGTTCTTC. Looking up the rest from reference TRBV2 and TRBJ2-1 gives the full variable domain: EPEVTQTPSHQVTQMGQEVILRCVPISNHLYFYWYRQILGQKVEFLVSFYNNEISEKSEIFDDQFSVERPDGSNFTLKIRSTKLEDSAMYFCASRVLAGGPNEQFFGPGTRLTVL.

The chain couples TRBV28 to TRBJ1-5; D not resolved. CDR3 length: 11 residues. Trimming pared 3 bases from V and 7 bases from J, leaving 4 bases between. Germline CDR1 is MDHEN and CDR2 is SYDVKM. CDR3 region: CASSFRQPQHF. The CDR3 DNA reads TGTGCCAGCAGTTTCAGACAGCCCCAGCATTTT.

The gene calls are TRBV27 and TRBJ2-7; 11 bases agree with TRBD1. The germline V gene has CDR1 MNHEY and CDR2 SMNVEV (reference sequence). The V segment lost 5 bases and the J segment 7 bases; nucleotides outside the gene matches: 10. The CDR3 runs to 15 residues. The CDR3 DNA follows: TGTGCCAGCAGTCCCCTCGGGACAGGGGGTGGAGAGCAGTACTTC. This translates into CASSPLGTGGGEQYF.

This clone was found a few times. The genes are TRBV7-3 and TRBJ2-3, with TRBD2 as a possible D gene (7 bases). CDR1 and CDR2 (germline): SGHTA, FQGTGA. The V end was cut by 1 base, the J end by 2 bases, with 10 bases between. The CDR3 contains 15 residues. Here the CDR3 reads CASSLIGGLTDTQYF. The CDR3 DNA is TGTGCCAGCAGCTTAATCGGGGGGCTCACAGATACGCAGTATTTT.

This clone was recorded a few times. This chain uses TRBV5-1 with TRBJ2-5; perhaps TRBD1 as D (6 bases). Germline lookup yields CDR1 SGHRS and CDR2 YFSETQ. CDR3 size: 15 residues. Trimming took off 0 bases at V and 5 bases at J, with 14 bases between the two ends. The CDR3 DNA is TGCGCCAGCAGCTTGGGTCAGGGGAATGGTGAGACCCAGTACTTC. As protein: CASSLGQGNGETQYF.